The next 16 T cell receptor beta chains were all read from a single sample in a study of cytomegalovirus exposure and HLA in healthy donors. In the PCR, 60 Vbeta and 13 Jbeta primers were used. The table came from immunoSEQ multiplex PCR; TCRdb's copy has only in-frame clones and leaves some out. Here the sample spans 80,000 or so clones, about 64% being singletons. What was sequenced was PBMCs. These receptors all come from a man between 25 and 39 years old in good health and CMV-seropositive.

Written as DNA, the CDR3 is TGTGCCAGTTGTTTATCCGGGGACACTGAAGCTTTCTTT. The encoded protein is CASCLSGDTEAFF. The chain uses TRBV19 and TRBJ1-1; D unresolved. CDR3 length: 13 residues. The V end was cut by 8 bases, the J end by 3 bases, with 13 bases between. Germline CDR1 is LNHDA and CDR2 is SQIVND (reference sequence).

This clone was found a few times. Different DNA sequences within this sample yield the same CDR3. J is TRBJ1-6 and V is TRBV7-2; no firm D call. Trimming stripped 6 bases from V and 6 bases from J, with 9 bases between. This CDR3 spans 13 amino acids. Germline V CDR1 and CDR2: SGHTA, FQGNSA. The DNA for the CDR3 is TGTGCCAGCAGTAGGACTGGTAATTCACCCCTCCACTTT. This gives the protein CASSRTGNSPLHF.

The chain carries TRBV2 and TRBJ1-1; tentative D call: TRBD1 (6 bases). Trimming took off 9 bases at V and 1 base at J, with 6 bases between the two ends. CDR3 length: 11 amino acids. Per the germline V gene, CDR1 is SNHLY and CDR2 is FYNNEI. CDR3 DNA sequence: TGTGCCAGACAGGGGAACACTGAAGCTTTCTTT. This translates into CARQGNTEAFF.

The rearrangement links TRBV11-1 to TRBJ2-1; TRBD2 matches at 8 bases. V trimming: 5 bases; J trimming: 6 bases; junction bases outside the gene matches: 6. The CDR3 is made up of 14 amino acids. In germline, CDR1 is SGHAT, CDR2 FQDESV (reference sequence). CDR3 in amino acids: CASSLESGSNEQFF. CDR3 in DNA: TGTGCCAGCAGCCTAGAGAGCGGGAGCAATGAGCAGTTCTTC.

This sequence joins TRBV4-1 and TRBJ2-7; 7 bases are shared with TRBD2. V shed 1 base, J shed 5 bases, and the junction held 14 bases outside the gene matches. This CDR3 has 17 residues. CDR1 is MGHRA and CDR2 is YSYEKL in the germline V gene. CDR3 sequence: CASSQGGGSGVWDEQYF. Here the CDR3 DNA reads TGCGCCAGCAGCCAAGGGGGGGGGAGTGGGGTTTGGGACGAGCAGTACTTC.

The J gene is TRBJ2-5, the V gene TRBV7-3; 10 bases are shared with TRBD2. Per the germline V gene, CDR1 is SGHTA and CDR2 is FQGTGA. V lost 5 bases, J lost 5 bases, and 17 bases stayed unmatched. The length of the CDR3 is 18 residues. The CDR3 DNA is TGTGCCAGCAGCCCAGGGACCAGGGCTAGCGGGAGTTTTGAGACCCAGTACTTC. Its protein is CASSPGTRASGSFETQYF.

This chain uses TRBV5-1 with TRBJ1-4, with 8 positions matching TRBD1. The CDR3 length is 15 residues. Per the germline V gene, CDR1 is SGHRS and CDR2 is YFSETQ. J gave up 8 bases and V 4 bases, and 10 bases lay outside the gene matches. The CDR3 region is CASSATGVLGEKLFF. The CDR3 DNA follows: TGCGCCAGCAGCGCGACAGGGGTCCTCGGCGAAAAACTGTTTTTT.

CDR3 amino acids: CASSAQREVDEQFF. CDR3 sequence (DNA): TGTGCCAGCAGTGCTCAGCGGGAGGTGGATGAGCAGTTCTTC. The genes are TRBV25-1 and TRBJ2-1; TRBD2 agrees at 9 bases. Trimming cost V 4 bases and J 8 bases; bases outside gene matches: 6. This CDR3 comprises 14 residues. Germline CDR1 reads MGHDK; CDR2 reads SYGVNS.

The genes are TRBV5-1 and TRBJ2-5, with D uncertain. The J call is in doubt because the DNA end fits TRBJ2-7 better. CDR1 SGHRS and CDR2 YFSETQ come from the germline V gene. The CDR3 extends over 14 amino acids. CDR3 residues: CASSLDQAFYEQYF. In nucleotides, the CDR3 is TGCGCCAGCAGCTTGGATCAGGCCTTCTACGAGCAGTACTTC.

The gene calls are TRBV7-9 and TRBJ1-1; the D is unclear. Per the germline V gene, CDR1 is SEHNR and CDR2 is FQNEAQ (reference sequence). The V end was cut by 2 bases, the J end by 4 bases, with 5 bases between. The CDR3 is made up of 12 amino acids. DNA of the CDR3: TGTGCCAGCAGCTTATTACTCACTGAAGCTTTCTTT. Translation: CASSLLLTEAFF.

The chain joins TRBV6-6 to TRBJ2-7; 9 positions agree with TRBD1. The germline CDR1 and CDR2 sequences are MNHNY and SVGAGI (reference sequence). V trimming: 6 bases; J trimming: 3 bases; junction bases outside the gene matches: 9. This CDR3 is built from 15 residues. CDR3 sequence reads: CASRSGTGSLYEQYF. The CDR3 bases are TGTGCCAGCAGGTCCGGGACAGGGTCCCTCTACGAGCAGTACTTC.

This clone was seen a few times. The V gene is TRBV28, the J gene TRBJ1-4, with D possibly matching TRBD1 (6 bases). In germline, CDR1 is MDHEN, CDR2 SYDVKM. This CDR3 has 12 amino acids. V was clipped by 11 bases and J by 6 bases, with 13 bases between them. Written as DNA, the CDR3 is TGTGCCTATCGAGGGGGGGATGAAAAACTGTTTTTT. Its protein is CAYRGGDEKLFF.

The rearrangement links TRBV4-1 to TRBJ1-1; 7 nucleotides align to TRBD1. The ends lost 4 bases at V and 6 bases at J; junction bases unmatched: 5. Germline V gives CDR1 MGHRA, CDR2 YSYEKL. CDR3 size: 13 residues. The CDR3 DNA sequence: TGCGCCAGCAGCCCCGCGACAGGGCCTGAAGCTTTCTTT. Its protein is CASSPATGPEAFF.

The rearrangement joins TRBV6-5 to TRBJ1-2; perhaps TRBD1 as D (6 bases). Per germline, CDR1 MNHEY and CDR2 SVGAGI. With 5 bases removed from V and 8 bases from J, the gap between germline ends came to 18 bases. There are 14 residues in the CDR3. The CDR3 is CASSTGQGRGGYTF. In nucleotides, the CDR3 is TGTGCCAGCAGTACTGGGCAGGGCAGGGGCGGCTACACCTTC.

CDR3 DNA sequence: TGTGCCAGCAGCTTGGGGACAGGGACCCCAAGGATGTTTTTT. This gives the protein CASSLGTGTPRMFF. The gene calls are TRBV5-5 and TRBJ1-4, with 8 bases matching TRBD1. The CDR3 consists of 14 residues. Trimming cost V 0 bases and J 15 bases; bases outside gene matches: 10. Germline V gene data show CDR1 as SGHKS and CDR2 as YYEKEE (reference sequence).

The J gene is TRBJ1-5, the V gene TRBV29-1; 8 bases agree with TRBD1. Per germline, CDR1 SQVTM and CDR2 ANQGSEA. J lost 4 bases, V lost 6 bases, and 11 bases had no gene match. The CDR3 length is 15 residues. The CDR3 DNA sequence: TGCAGCGTCATACCCGGGACAGGTGATAATCAGCCCCAGCATTTT. Protein: CSVIPGTGDNQPQHF. Full variable domain (outside the CDR3, taken from reference TRBV29-1 and TRBJ1-5): SAVISQKPSRDICQRGTSLTIQCQVDSQVTMMFWYRQQPGQSLTLIATANQGSEATYESGFVIDKFPISRPNLTFSTLTVSNMSPEDSSIYLCSVIPGTGDNQPQHFGDGTRLSIL.